This TCR beta chain was captured by sequencing in a study of cytomegalovirus exposure and HLA in healthy donors. Points from the study as a whole: TCR beta chains numbering more than 150 were designated cytomegalovirus-associated.

In the case of this clone: No antigen is known for it.

Trimming removed 5 bases from V and 0 bases from J, with 15 bases in between. The V gene's germline CDR1 is SGHRS and CDR2 YFSETQ. The CDR3 spans 16 residues. This table comes from immunoSEQ multiplex PCR, and its TCRdb copy is limited to in-frame clones, with some not included. The sample gives 350,000 or so clones, roughly 89% of which show up once; approximately 0.84% is in the top ten. The genes are TRBV5-1 and TRBJ1-3; TRBD1 might be the D (6 bases). The sample consisted of PBMCs. The clonotype comes from a young woman in good health and CMV-seronegative. The CDR3: CASSPDGQPSGNTIYF. The CDR3 DNA reads TGCGCCAGCAGTCCAGATGGACAGCCCTCTGGAAACACCATATATTTT.